This entry features one TCR beta chain sequence. Its target is not known. Method: immunoSEQ multiplex PCR; TCRdb's copy keeps in-frame clones and lacks some. The sample consists of 69,000 or so clones, around 90% of them appearing once. This entry is derived from a study of a mutant IDH1 vaccine in newly diagnosed glioma. Study-wide background: Most had both radiotherapy and temozolomide beforehand; others had only one.

Findings and caveats of the study: Overall, more than 80% of patients had vaccine-induced immune responses.

Time point specified: week 35, safety follow-up. The study gave 300 ug of mutant IDH1 20-mer peptide per vaccine dose, with topical imiquimod. The clonotype was recovered from a man aged 25 to 40 with glioma. The specimen comprised PBMCs, sampled from a glioma patient whose treatment included an IDH1 peptide vaccine.

The CDR3 sequence: CASSVDRGGETQYF. Written as DNA, the CDR3 is TGTGCCAGCAGCGTGGACAGGGGCGGAGAGACCCAGTACTTC. The chain carries TRBV9 and TRBJ2-5, with TRBD1 matching 9 bases. The CDR3 contains 14 residues. Germline CDR1 SGDLS, CDR2 YYNGEE. The V gene end was trimmed by 2 bases and the J gene end by 4 bases; junction bases not matched to a gene: 3.